This is a list of T cell receptor beta chains from one sample in a study of memory CD8 T cells in hepatitis C reinfection. Data came from immunoSEQ multiplex PCR; TCRdb stores just in-frame clones and leaves some out. The profile covers more than 45,000 clones, with roughly 89% appearing a single time and over 0.95% taken by the ten largest. The sample taken for sequencing was naive CD8+ T cells sorted from blood. Receptors originate from a young man with hepatitis C virus infection. Each CDR3 is given with its conserved first and last residue. A D gene is named only where the DNA matches it firmly. Rows may omit the clone size; those that give it use once, few, many or a size class.

>once|TRBJ2-3|TRBD2|TRBV10-2
CASSEDGGAVDTQYF
TGCGCCAGCAGTGAGGACGGGGGGGCGGTAGATACGCAGTATTTT
>once|TRBJ2-1|.|TRBV7-2
CASSFLRGFSSYNEQFF
TGTGCCAGCAGCTTTCTCAGGGGTTTTAGCTCCTACAATGAGCAGTTCTTC
>.|TRBJ2-3|.|TRBV9
CASSGFGVSTDTQYF
TGTGCCAGCAGCGGATTCGGGGTTAGCACAGATACGCAGTATTTT
>.|TRBJ2-1|.|TRBV13
CASSSLDGSSYNEQFF
TGTGCCAGCAGCTCGCTCGACGGGAGCTCCTACAATGAGCAGTTCTTC
>.|TRBJ1-1|TRBD1|TRBV9
CASSFGTDTEAFF
TGTGCCAGCAGCTTCGGGACAGACACTGAAGCTTTCTTT
>.|TRBJ1-2|.|TRBV28
CASSHRQYGYTF
TGTGCCAGCAGCCATAGACAGTATGGCTACACCTTC
>.|TRBJ2-1|TRBD2|TRBV5-4
CASSPTGGWNEQFF
TGTGCCAGCAGCCCAACGGGGGGGTGGAATGAGCAGTTCTTC
>.|TRBJ2-1|TRBD1|TRBV6-5
CATEAGGAARNEQFF
TGTGCCACCGAGGCAGGGGGCGCGGCGCGCAATGAGCAGTTCTTC
>.|TRBJ2-1|.|TRBV28
CASSLSPPGRSYNEQFF
TGTGCCAGCAGTTTATCCCCCCCGGGTAGGTCCTACAATGAGCAGTTCTTC
>.|TRBJ2-7|TRBD1|TRBV7-3
CASSPTGPSSYEQYF
TGTGCCAGCAGCCCGACAGGGCCCAGCTCCTACGAGCAGTACTTC
>.|TRBJ1-2|.|TRBV27
CASRWGNYGYTF
TGTGCCAGCAGGTGGGGCAACTATGGCTACACCTTC
>.|TRBJ2-7|TRBD2|TRBV11-2
CASSSSGGSYEQYF
TGTGCCAGCAGCTCTAGCGGGGGCTCCTACGAGCAGTACTTC
>.|TRBJ1-5|.|TRBV19
CASSIAHQGPDQPQHF
TGTGCCAGTAGTATCGCCCATCAGGGGCCCGACCAGCCCCAGCATTTT
>.|TRBJ2-5|.|TRBV6-5
CASSHEGETQYF
TGTGCCAGCAGCCACGAGGGTGAGACCCAGTACTTC
>few|TRBJ1-2|TRBD1|TRBV4-1
CASSRPGQGFDGYTF
TGCGCCAGCAGCCGCCCGGGACAGGGTTTTGATGGCTACACCTTC
>.|TRBJ1-1|.|TRBV6-5
CASSYSNINRAFF
TGTGCCAGCAGTTACTCGAATATCAATCGGGCTTTCTTT
>.|TRBJ2-2|.|TRBV7-9
CASSLTGELFF
TGTGCCAGCAGCTTAACAGGGGAGCTGTTTTTT
>.|TRBJ1-2|TRBD1|TRBV18
CASSSGQGYTF
TGTGCCAGCTCATCGGGACAGGGCTACACCTTC
>once|TRBJ2-7|TRBD2|TRBV7-8
CASSLASGSSYEQYF
TGTGCCAGCAGCTTAGCTAGCGGGAGCTCCTACGAGCAGTACTTC
>.|TRBJ2-1|TRBD1|TRBV4-1
CASSQFRGPHNEQFF
TGCGCCAGCAGCCAATTCAGGGGGCCACACAATGAGCAGTTCTTC
>.|TRBJ1-1|.|TRBV5-5
CASSLGQMNTEAFF
TGTGCCAGCAGCTTGGGGCAGATGAACACTGAAGCTTTCTTT
>.|TRBJ2-3|.|TRBV4-1
CASSRLADTDTQYF
TGCGCCAGCAGCCGCTTAGCGGATACAGATACGCAGTATTTT
>.|TRBJ1-1|.|TRBV2
CASRSPVGNTEAFF
TGTGCCAGCCGGAGTCCCGTAGGGAACACTGAAGCTTTCTTT
>.|TRBJ1-1|.|TRBV4-1
CASSHSQGSNTEAFF
TGCGCCAGCAGCCATTCACAGGGATCGAACACTGAAGCTTTCTTT
>.|TRBJ2-5|TRBD2|TRBV7-9
CASSLVGLGVETQYF
TGTGCCAGCAGCTTAGTGGGACTAGGCGTCGAGACCCAGTACTTC
>.|TRBJ2-3|.|TRBV27
CASSLTHEANTQYF
TGTGCCAGTAGTCTAACTCATGAGGCTAATACGCAGTATTTT
>.|TRBJ2-1|TRBD2|TRBV5-1
CASSLTGLADNYNEQFF
TGCGCCAGCAGCCTGACCGGACTAGCGGACAACTACAATGAGCAGTTCTTC
>once|TRBJ2-7|TRBD1|TRBV7-9
CASSRPGQGDEQYF
TGTGCCAGCAGCAGACCGGGACAGGGGGACGAGCAGTACTTC
>.|TRBJ2-7|.|TRBV14
CASSQYGQQYEQYF
TGTGCCAGCAGCCAATATGGGCAGCAATACGAGCAGTACTTC
>.|TRBJ1-4|TRBD1|TRBV14
CASSRGQGPNEKLFF
TGTGCCAGCAGCCGAGGACAGGGACCTAATGAAAAACTGTTTTTT
>once|TRBJ2-6|TRBD1|TRBV29-1
CSVRDSYSSGANVLTF
TGCAGCGTCCGGGACAGCTATTCCTCTGGGGCCAACGTCCTGACTTTC
>few|TRBJ2-2|TRBD2|TRBV4-1
CASSQGPSGGVTGELFF
TGCGCCAGCAGCCAAGGGCCCAGCGGGGGCGTAACCGGGGAGCTGTTTTTT
>once|TRBJ2-2|TRBD2|TRBV7-9
CASSSTRTSGRGSGELFF
TGTGCCAGCAGCTCCACCCGGACTAGCGGGAGGGGGTCCGGGGAGCTGTTTTTT
>.|TRBJ1-4|TRBD1|TRBV6-1
CASSEPRTGDEKLFF
TGTGCCAGCAGTGAACCTCGGACAGGGGACGAAAAACTGTTTTTT
>few|TRBJ1-1|.|TRBV7-9
CASSLSPVNTEAFF
TGTGCCAGCAGCCTTTCCCCGGTGAACACTGAAGCTTTCTTT
>.|TRBJ1-5|.|TRBV7-2
CASSENMFSNQPQHF
TGTGCCAGCAGCGAAAACATGTTTAGCAATCAGCCCCAGCATTTT
>.|TRBJ2-7|TRBD1|TRBV27
CASGPGQGFHEQYF
TGTGCCAGCGGTCCGGGACAGGGGTTCCACGAGCAGTACTTC
>.|TRBJ2-3|TRBD1|TRBV5-6
CASSLGGQGIWTDTQCF
TGTGCCAGCAGCTTAGGAGGACAGGGTATATGGACAGATACGCAGTGTTTT
>.|TRBJ2-7|TRBD2|TRBV4-1
CASSFKIFGSGGSYEQYF
TGCGCCAGCAGCTTCAAGATCTTCGGGAGCGGGGGCTCCTACGAGCAGTACTTC
>few|TRBJ2-7|.|TRBV6-1
CASDYSYEQYF
TGTGCCAGCGACTACTCCTACGAGCAGTACTTC
>.|TRBJ2-3|TRBD1|TRBV28
CASSLDRGSTDTQYF
TGTGCCAGCAGCCTGGACAGGGGAAGCACAGATACGCAGTATTTT
>.|TRBJ2-1|.|TRBV5-4
CASSYPGTGNNEQFF
TGTGCCAGCAGTTACCCCGGGACTGGAAACAATGAGCAGTTCTTC
>.|TRBJ1-5|.|TRBV4-1
CASSQVFSLSNQPQHF
TGCGCCAGCAGCCAAGTCTTTTCCTTGAGCAATCAGCCCCAGCATTTT
>.|TRBJ2-3|.|TRBV25-1
CASSPPTRTDTQYF
TGTGCCAGCAGTCCACCAACGAGAACAGATACGCAGTATTTT
>medium-sized|TRBJ1-1|.|TRBV7-6
CASSLDDWRNTEAFF
TGTGCCAGCAGCTTAGATGACTGGAGGAACACTGAAGCTTTCTTT
>.|TRBJ2-1|.|TRBV10-2
CASSPGLGEQFF
TGCGCCAGCAGTCCTGGACTGGGCGAGCAGTTCTTC
>.|TRBJ2-1|TRBD2|TRBV19
CASSATSGGALEQFF
TGTGCCAGTAGTGCCACTAGCGGGGGGGCCCTTGAGCAGTTCTTC
>.|TRBJ1-5|.|TRBV12-2
CASRDRFSNQPQHF
TGTGCAAGTCGCGACAGGTTTAGCAATCAGCCCCAGCATTTT
>.|TRBJ1-3|.|TRBV28
CASSPLGGNTIYF
TGTGCCAGCAGTCCACTGGGCGGAAACACCATATATTTT
>.|TRBJ1-1|.|TRBV15
CATSRDSFSTGGTEAFF
TGTGCCACCAGCAGAGATTCCTTCTCCACCGGCGGGACTGAAGCTTTCTTT